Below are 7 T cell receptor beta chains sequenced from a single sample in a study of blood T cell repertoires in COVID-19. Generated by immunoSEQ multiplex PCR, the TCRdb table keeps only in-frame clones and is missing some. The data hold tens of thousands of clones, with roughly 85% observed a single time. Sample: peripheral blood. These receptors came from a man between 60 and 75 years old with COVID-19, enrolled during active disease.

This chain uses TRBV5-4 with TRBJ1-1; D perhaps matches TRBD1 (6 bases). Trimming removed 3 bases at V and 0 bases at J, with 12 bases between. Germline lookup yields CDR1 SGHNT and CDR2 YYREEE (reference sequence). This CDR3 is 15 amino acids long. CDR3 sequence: CASSWAQGLNTEAFF. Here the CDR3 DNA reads TGTGCCAGCAGCTGGGCACAGGGATTGAACACTGAAGCTTTCTTT.

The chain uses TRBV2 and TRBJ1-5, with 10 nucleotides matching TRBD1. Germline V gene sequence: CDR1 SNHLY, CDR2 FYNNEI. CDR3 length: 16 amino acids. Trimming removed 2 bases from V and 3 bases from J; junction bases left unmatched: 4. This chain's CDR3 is CASSEMTGGLNQPQHF. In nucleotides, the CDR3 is TGTGCCAGCAGTGAAATGACAGGGGGCCTCAATCAGCCCCAGCATTTT.

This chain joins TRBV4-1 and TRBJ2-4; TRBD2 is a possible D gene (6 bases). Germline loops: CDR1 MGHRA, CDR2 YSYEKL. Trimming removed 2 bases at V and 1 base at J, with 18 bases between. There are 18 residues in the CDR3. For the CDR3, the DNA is TGCGCCAGCAGCCAAAGCGTCGTGGGTGGGAGGGCCAAAAACATTCAGTACTTC. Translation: CASSQSVVGGRAKNIQYF.

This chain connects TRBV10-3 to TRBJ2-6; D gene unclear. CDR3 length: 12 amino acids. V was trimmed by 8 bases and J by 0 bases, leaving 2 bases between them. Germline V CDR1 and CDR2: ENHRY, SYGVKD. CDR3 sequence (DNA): TGTGCCATCCTCTCTGGGGCCAACGTCCTGACTTTC. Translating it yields CAILSGANVLTF.

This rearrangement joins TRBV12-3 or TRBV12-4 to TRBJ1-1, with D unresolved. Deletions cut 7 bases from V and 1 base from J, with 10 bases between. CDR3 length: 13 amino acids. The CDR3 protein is CASTETANTEAFF. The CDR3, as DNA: TGTGCCAGCACCGAAACAGCGAACACTGAAGCTTTCTTT.

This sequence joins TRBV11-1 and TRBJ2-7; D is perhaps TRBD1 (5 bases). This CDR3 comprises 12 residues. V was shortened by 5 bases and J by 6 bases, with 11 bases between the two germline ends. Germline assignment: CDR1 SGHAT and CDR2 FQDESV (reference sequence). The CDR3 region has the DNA TGTGCCAGCAGCAGCAGGGTTGTCGAGCAGTACTTC. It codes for CASSSRVVEQYF.

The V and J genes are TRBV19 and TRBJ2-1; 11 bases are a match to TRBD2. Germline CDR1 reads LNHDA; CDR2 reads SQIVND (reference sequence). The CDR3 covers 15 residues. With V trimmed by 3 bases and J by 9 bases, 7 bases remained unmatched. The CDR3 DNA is TGTGCCAGTAGTATTAGCGGGAGGGCCTCCATTGAGCAGTTCTTC. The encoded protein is CASSISGRASIEQFF. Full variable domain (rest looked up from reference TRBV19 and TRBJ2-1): DGGITQSPKYLFRKEGQNVTLSCEQNLNHDAMYWYRQDPGQGLRLIYYSQIVNDFQKGDIAEGYSVSREKKESFPLTVTSAQKNPTAFYLCASSISGRASIEQFFGPGTRLTVL.